The sample holds a few counts of the clone carrying this TCR beta chain. This sample is drawn from a study of T-cell reconstitution after alpha-beta-depleted transplantation in children. Preparing the TCRbeta library involved the use of unique molecular identifiers. MiXCR was run by TCRdb on the PCR reads, yielding one entry per CDR3 protein. The sample includes about 690,000 distinct CDR3 sequences, roughly 15% of them seen just once. The input for sequencing was PBMCs from the stem cell graft donor, taken from the stem cell graft. This TCR was recovered from a human donor who donated a stem cell graft to a child with acute myeloid leukemia.

CDR3 sequence: CASSLSISGLQPQHF. Written as DNA, the CDR3 is TGTGCCAGCAGCTTATCGATCTCAGGGTTGCAGCCCCAGCATTTT. The chain uses TRBV7-2 and TRBJ1-5, with a possible D match to TRBD1 (5 bases). This CDR3 contains 15 residues. Germline assignment: CDR1 SGHTA and CDR2 FQGNSA. Trimming took off 2 bases at V and 7 bases at J, with 15 bases between the two ends.